A selection of T cell receptor beta chains follows, all from one sample in a study of PD-1 blockade in mismatch repair-deficient tumors. Profiled with immunoSEQ multiplex PCR; TCRdb holds only in-frame clones, not every one. This sample yields some 130,000 clones, of which roughly 90% are seen a single time; 12% belongs to the top ten. Source: peripheral blood, taken roughly 70 weeks after starting pembrolizumab. The receptors shown here come from an adult with mismatch repair-deficient cancer. CDR3s leave out the opening cysteine and the closing phenylalanine or tryptophan.

j_call v_call cdr3_aa
TRBJ2-3 TRBV28 ASSLLTQGLAESTDTQY
TRBJ2-7 TRBV5-6 ASSLGLAGSSYEQY
TRBJ2-1 TRBV15 ATIPSGSSYNEQF
TRBJ2-1 TRBV28 ASTGTSRADEQF
TRBJ2-1 TRBV27 ASSFIAGTSGSNEQF
TRBJ2-1 TRBV19 ASSPPGGADEQF
TRBJ2-4 TRBV27 ASSPAGQGRIFQY
TRBJ2-1 TRBV27 ASRLAPLVREQF
TRBJ2-7 TRBV7-9 ASSYGTSGSLTYEQY
TRBJ2-7 TRBV5-1 ASSLPGDEQY
TRBJ2-7 TRBV23-1 ASSQFERTVPYEQY
TRBJ1-2 TRBV9 ASSARTGVYGYT
TRBJ2-1 TRBV7-9 ASRVATDEQF
TRBJ2-7 TRBV5-1 ASSGEGGFSYEQY
TRBJ1-1 TRBV7-9 ASSLVQGGGTEAF
TRBJ2-3 TRBV6-4 ASSVAGETDTQY
TRBJ2-7 TRBV13 ASSLASGRADEQY
TRBJ1-3 TRBV7-6 ASQGTGSGNTIY
TRBJ2-7 TRBV5-1 ASSSGTGGAGEQY
TRBJ2-7 TRBV5-4 ASSRKYGVEQY
TRBJ1-1 TRBV10-1 ASSELGFGMNTEAF
TRBJ1-2 TRBV11-3 ASSLRGGFYGYT
TRBJ2-7 TRBV11-3 ASSSLLAGEYEQY
TRBJ2-1 TRBV15 ATSGLAGGRNEQF
TRBJ1-2 TRBV28 ASREGRNGYT
TRBJ1-1 TRBV6-6 ASSPDRFGTEAF
TRBJ2-7 TRBV5-4 ASSPDRGEQY
TRBJ2-1 TRBV10-1 ASSGAGGGNEQF
TRBJ2-7 TRBV7-6 ASSPMTSGASYEQY
TRBJ2-1 TRBV29-1 SSPTREGLDNEQF
TRBJ1-2 TRBV6-5 ASSYNPTDNYGYT
TRBJ1-3 TRBV12-2 ASRLPPGPGNTIY
TRBJ2-2 TRBV29-1 SVTGVRTGELF
TRBJ2-2 TRBV4-1 ASSLPSQGGELF
TRBJ2-1 TRBV4-1 ASGGAGAVYNEQF
TRBJ2-7 TRBV7-2 ASSSSGVTYEQY
TRBJ2-5 TRBV25-1 ASSEWAGSQETQY
TRBJ2-4 TRBV19 ASSSGNIQY
TRBJ2-1 TRBV10-2 ASSEFSYNEQF
TRBJ2-1 TRBV27 ASSPDNEQF
TRBJ2-1 TRBV11-1 ASSFGLVGTEQF
TRBJ2-3 TRBV5-1 ASRIGVYTDTQY
TRBJ2-6 TRBV18 ASSEIRGSGANVLT
TRBJ2-1 TRBV27 ASSLGVGYEQF
TRBJ2-5 TRBV7-2 ASSFVGFQETQY
TRBJ2-7 TRBV28 ASSFSVRGAGEQY
TRBJ1-2 TRBV18 ASSPMEGSGYT
TRBJ2-3 TRBV9 ASSGQTGWDTQY
TRBJ1-3 TRBV7-8 ASSPLGSGNTIY
TRBJ2-7 TRBV6-6 ASSLSGHSYEQY
TRBJ2-1 TRBV4-1 ASERAGGTYNEQF
TRBJ2-5 TRBV28 ASNVPGLAEETQY
TRBJ2-5 TRBV29-1 SVEAGSGETQY
TRBJ2-1 TRBV9 ASTREDDNEQF
TRBJ2-7 TRBV5-3 ARSLVPEQY
TRBJ2-3 TRBV10-3 AISESLGLAGPDTQY
TRBJ2-2 TRBV28 ASRSDRNTGELF
TRBJ2-7 TRBV19 ASRIQENHYEQY
TRBJ2-7 TRBV30 AGTSGRAYEQY
TRBJ2-5 TRBV19 ASRRTSGETQY